The 10 T cell receptor beta chains below come from one sample, sequenced in a study of blood T cell repertoires in COVID-19. The data were produced by immunoSEQ multiplex PCR, yet TCRdb's version contains in-frame clones alone and is incomplete. The data contain about 180,000 clones, about 88% of them singletons. The sample taken for sequencing was PBMCs or T cells enriched from blood (not recorded which). The receptor source for this set is a woman aged 35 to 49 with acute COVID-19.

This rearrangement joins TRBV18 to TRBJ2-1; TRBD1 matches 9 bases. V lost 5 bases and J lost 5; bases outside the gene matches: 10. This CDR3 region has 16 residues. Germline CDR1 is KGHSH and CDR2 is LQKENI. DNA of the CDR3: TGTGCCAGCTCATCGATACAGGGGGCCTCTCACAATGAGCAGTTCTTC. Its protein product is CASSSIQGASHNEQFF.

The chain combines TRBV4-1 with TRBJ2-1; the D gene is possibly TRBD2 (6 bases). Germline V gene data show CDR1 as MGHRA and CDR2 as YSYEKL. V was pared by 0 bases and J by 5 bases, with 20 bases between. The CDR3 covers 18 residues. The CDR3 reads CASSQEPNVGGRDNEQFF. CDR3 DNA: TGCGCCAGCAGCCAAGAACCAAATGTCGGGGGTCGTGACAATGAGCAGTTCTTC.

This chain connects TRBV30 to TRBJ1-3, with a tentative D call TRBD1 (5 bases). Germline values: CDR1 GTSNPN, CDR2 SVGIG (reference sequence). This CDR3 is built from 15 residues. V lost 0 bases and J lost 4, with 13 bases in between. The CDR3 DNA reads TGTGCCTGGAGTGTCCCGGGACTGTCGGGAAACACCATATATTTT. It specifies CAWSVPGLSGNTIYF.

The chain couples TRBV27 to TRBJ2-3; D perhaps matches TRBD1 (6 bases). V gave up 4 bases and J gave up 1 base, with 9 bases separating them. Germline CDR1 is MNHEY and CDR2 is SMNVEV (reference sequence). The CDR3 runs 14 residues. The CDR3 bases are TGTGCCAGCAGTTCCCGACAGGGCACAGATACGCAGTATTTT. This codes for CASSSRQGTDTQYF.

V gene TRBV19 combines with J gene TRBJ1-1; D gene unclear. The CDR3 is 13 residues long. Germline assignment: CDR1 LNHDA and CDR2 SQIVND (reference sequence). The germline V and J ends were trimmed by 2 bases and 2 bases, with 6 bases remaining between them. DNA for the CDR3: TGTGCCAGTAGTATAACACATAACACTGAAGCTTTCTTT. This sequence encodes CASSITHNTEAFF.

This sequence joins TRBV5-4 and TRBJ1-1, with D maybe TRBD1 (6 bases). This CDR3 region has 14 residues. V was trimmed by 4 bases and J by 3 bases, leaving 13 bases between them. Germline V gene data show CDR1 as SGHNT and CDR2 as YYREEE (reference sequence). CDR3 amino acids: CASSPRKGDTEAFF. CDR3 nucleotide sequence: TGTGCCAGCAGCCCACGAAAGGGGGACACTGAAGCTTTCTTT.

The rearrangement uses TRBV6-5 and TRBJ1-1; D uncertain. The CDR3 contains 12 residues. Germline V lookup: CDR1 MNHEY, CDR2 SVGAGI. Trimming removed 9 bases from V and 0 bases from J, with 8 bases in between. The CDR3 loop is CASGFMNTEAFF. The CDR3 nucleotides are TGTGCCAGTGGCTTTATGAACACTGAAGCTTTCTTT.

The chain has TRBV19 and TRBJ2-1; 12 nucleotides agree with TRBD2. J lost 3 bases, V lost 3 bases, and 12 bases had no gene match. CDR1 and CDR2 from the germline V gene are LNHDA and SQIVND (reference sequence). The CDR3 is 19 amino acids. The CDR3 spells CASSILSSGRADSYNEQFF. For the CDR3, the DNA is TGTGCCAGTAGTATCTTGTCTAGCGGGAGGGCCGATAGCTACAATGAGCAGTTCTTC.

The genes are TRBV12-3 or TRBV12-4 and TRBJ2-5, with D possibly TRBD2 on 5 matching bases. V lost 7 bases, J lost 2 bases, and 11 bases lay in between. This CDR3 has 13 residues. The CDR3 loop is CASTGSNQETQYF. Here the CDR3 DNA reads TGTGCCAGCACGGGATCTAATCAAGAGACCCAGTACTTC.

The chain employs TRBV4-3 and TRBJ1-5; D not certain. The CDR3 is 15 amino acids. CDR1 is LGHNA and CDR2 is YSLEER in the germline V gene. Trimming removed 0 bases at V and 0 bases at J, with 6 bases between. Here the CDR3 reads CASSQDRFSNQPQHF. As DNA, the CDR3 is TGCGCCAGCAGCCAAGATCGGTTTAGCAATCAGCCCCAGCATTTT.